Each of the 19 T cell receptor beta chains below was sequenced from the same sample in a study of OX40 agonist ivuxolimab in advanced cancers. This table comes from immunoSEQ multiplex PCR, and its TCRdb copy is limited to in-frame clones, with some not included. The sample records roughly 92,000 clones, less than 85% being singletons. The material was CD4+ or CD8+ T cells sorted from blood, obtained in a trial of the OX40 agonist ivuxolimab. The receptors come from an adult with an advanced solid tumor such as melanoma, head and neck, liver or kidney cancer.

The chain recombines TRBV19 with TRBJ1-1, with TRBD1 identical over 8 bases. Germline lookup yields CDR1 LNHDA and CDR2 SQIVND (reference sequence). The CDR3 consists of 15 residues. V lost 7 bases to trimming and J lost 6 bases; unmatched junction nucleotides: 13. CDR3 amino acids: CASTQQGAKVSEAFF. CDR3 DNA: TGTGCCAGTACCCAGCAGGGGGCAAAAGTGTCTGAAGCTTTCTTT.

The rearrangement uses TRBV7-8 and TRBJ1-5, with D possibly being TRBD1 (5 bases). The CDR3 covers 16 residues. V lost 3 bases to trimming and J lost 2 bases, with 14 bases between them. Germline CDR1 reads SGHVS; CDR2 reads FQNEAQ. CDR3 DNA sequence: TGTGCCAGCAGCTTCGGAAGACTGGGGGGCAATCAGCCCCAGCATTTT. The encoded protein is CASSFGRLGGNQPQHF. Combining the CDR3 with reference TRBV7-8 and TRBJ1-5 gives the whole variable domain GAGVSQSPRYKVAKRGQDVALRCDPISGHVSLFWYQQALGQGPEFLTYFQNEAQLDKSGLPSDRFFAERPEGSVSTLKIQRTQQEDSAVYLCASSFGRLGGNQPQHFGDGTRLSIL.

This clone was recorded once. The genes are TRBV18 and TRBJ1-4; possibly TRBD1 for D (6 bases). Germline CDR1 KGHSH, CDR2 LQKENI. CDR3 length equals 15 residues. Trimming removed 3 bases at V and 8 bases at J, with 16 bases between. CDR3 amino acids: CASSPNREVSEKLFF. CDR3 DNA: TGTGCCAGCTCACCCAACAGGGAAGTCAGCGAAAAACTGTTTTTT.

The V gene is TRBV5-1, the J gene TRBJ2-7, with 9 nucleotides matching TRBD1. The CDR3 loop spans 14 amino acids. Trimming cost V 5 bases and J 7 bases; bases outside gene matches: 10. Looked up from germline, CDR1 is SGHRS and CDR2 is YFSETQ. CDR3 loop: CASRDRGGRWEQYF. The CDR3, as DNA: TGCGCCAGCAGGGACAGGGGAGGACGTTGGGAGCAGTACTTC.

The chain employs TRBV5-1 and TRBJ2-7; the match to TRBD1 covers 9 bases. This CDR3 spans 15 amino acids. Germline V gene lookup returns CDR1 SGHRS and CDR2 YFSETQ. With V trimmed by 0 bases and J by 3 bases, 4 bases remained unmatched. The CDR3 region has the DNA TGCGCCAGCAGCTTGGGGACAGGGGCCCTCTACGAGCAGTACTTC. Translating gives CASSLGTGALYEQYF.

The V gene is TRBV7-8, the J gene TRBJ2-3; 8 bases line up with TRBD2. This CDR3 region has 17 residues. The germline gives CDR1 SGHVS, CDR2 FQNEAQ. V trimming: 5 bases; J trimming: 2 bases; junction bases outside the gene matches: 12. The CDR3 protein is CASSPPVSGSPTDTQYF. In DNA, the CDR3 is TGTGCCAGCAGCCCTCCCGTGAGCGGGAGTCCCACAGATACGCAGTATTTT.

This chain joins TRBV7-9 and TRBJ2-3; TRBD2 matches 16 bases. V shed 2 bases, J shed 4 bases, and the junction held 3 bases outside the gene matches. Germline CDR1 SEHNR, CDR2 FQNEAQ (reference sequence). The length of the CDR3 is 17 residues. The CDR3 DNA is TGTGCCAGCAGCTTACCGGGACTAGCGGGAGGGGCAGATACGCAGTATTTT. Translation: CASSLPGLAGGADTQYF.

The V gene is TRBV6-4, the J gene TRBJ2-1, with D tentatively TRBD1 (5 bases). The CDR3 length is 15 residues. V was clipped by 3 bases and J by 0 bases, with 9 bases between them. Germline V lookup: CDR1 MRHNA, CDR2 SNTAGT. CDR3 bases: TGTGCCAGCAGTGATGGGGCTAGCTCCTACAATGAGCAGTTCTTC. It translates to CASSDGASSYNEQFF.

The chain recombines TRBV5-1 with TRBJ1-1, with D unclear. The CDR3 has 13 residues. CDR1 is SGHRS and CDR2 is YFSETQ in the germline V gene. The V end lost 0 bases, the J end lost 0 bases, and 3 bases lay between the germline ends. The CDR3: CASSLVLNTEAFF. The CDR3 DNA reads TGCGCCAGCAGCTTGGTCCTGAACACTGAAGCTTTCTTT. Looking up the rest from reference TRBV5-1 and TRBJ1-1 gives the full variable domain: KAGVTQTPRYLIKTRGQQVTLSCSPISGHRSVSWYQQTPGQGLQFLFEYFSETQRNKGNFPGRFSGRQFSNSRSEMNVSTLELGDSALYLCASSLVLNTEAFFGQGTRLTVV.

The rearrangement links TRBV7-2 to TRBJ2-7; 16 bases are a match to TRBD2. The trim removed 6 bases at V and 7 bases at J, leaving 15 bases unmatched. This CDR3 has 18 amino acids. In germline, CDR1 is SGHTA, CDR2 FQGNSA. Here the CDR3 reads CASSRGTSGGAPSREQYF. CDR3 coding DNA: TGTGCCAGCAGTCGTGGGACTAGCGGGGGGGCACCCAGCCGGGAGCAGTACTTC.

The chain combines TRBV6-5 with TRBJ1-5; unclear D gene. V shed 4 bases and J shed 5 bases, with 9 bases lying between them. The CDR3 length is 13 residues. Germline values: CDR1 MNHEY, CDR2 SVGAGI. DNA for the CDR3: TGTGCCAGCAGTTTGGAGTTGTATCAGCCCCAGCATTTT. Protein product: CASSLELYQPQHF.

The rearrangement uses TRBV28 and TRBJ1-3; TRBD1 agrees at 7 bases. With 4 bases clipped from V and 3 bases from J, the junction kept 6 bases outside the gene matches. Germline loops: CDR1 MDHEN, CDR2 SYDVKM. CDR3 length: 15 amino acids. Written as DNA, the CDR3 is TGTGCCAGCAGTTCCCCAGGGGGAGGTGGAAACACCATATATTTT. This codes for CASSSPGGGGNTIYF.

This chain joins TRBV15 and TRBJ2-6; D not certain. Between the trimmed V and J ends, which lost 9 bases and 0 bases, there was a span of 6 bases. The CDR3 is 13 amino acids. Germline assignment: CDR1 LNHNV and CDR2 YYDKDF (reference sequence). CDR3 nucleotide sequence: TGTGCCACTTCCCCCTCTGGGGCCAACGTCCTGACTTTC. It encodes CATSPSGANVLTF.

In DNA, the CDR3 is TGTGCTAGTGGTTTGGGGGTCGACAGTCACCTAACAGATACGCAGTATTTT. The encoded protein is CASGLGVDSHLTDTQYF. The chain uses TRBV12-5 and TRBJ2-3; D is perhaps TRBD1 (5 bases). Trimming stripped 1 base from V and 3 bases from J, with 17 bases between. The CDR3 runs to 17 residues. Germline V gene sequence: CDR1 LGHNT, CDR2 FRNRAP.

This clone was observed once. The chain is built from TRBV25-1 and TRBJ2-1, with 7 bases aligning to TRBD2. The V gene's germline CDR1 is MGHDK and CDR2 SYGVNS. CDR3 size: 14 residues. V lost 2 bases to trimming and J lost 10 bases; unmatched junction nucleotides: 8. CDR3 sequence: CASSERGDGGEQFF. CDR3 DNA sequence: TGTGCCAGCAGTGAAAGAGGGGACGGGGGGGAGCAGTTCTTC. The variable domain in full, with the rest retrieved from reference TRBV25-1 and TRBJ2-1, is EADIYQTPRYLVIGTGKKITLECSQTMGHDKMYWYQQDPGMELHLIHYSYGVNSTEKGDLSSESTVSRIRTEHFPLTLESARPSHTSQYLCASSERGDGGEQFFGPGTRLTVL.

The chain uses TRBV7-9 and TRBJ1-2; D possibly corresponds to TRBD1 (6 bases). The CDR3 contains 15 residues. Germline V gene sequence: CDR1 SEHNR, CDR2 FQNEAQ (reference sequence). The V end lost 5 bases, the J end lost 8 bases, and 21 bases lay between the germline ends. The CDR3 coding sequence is TGTGCCAGCAGCCAAGGTAACAGGGAAGGACTCGGCTACACCTTC. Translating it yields CASSQGNREGLGYTF.

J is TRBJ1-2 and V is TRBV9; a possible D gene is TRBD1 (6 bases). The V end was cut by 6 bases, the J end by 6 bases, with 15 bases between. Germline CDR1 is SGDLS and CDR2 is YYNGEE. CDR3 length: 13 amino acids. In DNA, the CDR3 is TGTGCCAGCACCCATGTTTCAGGGGATGGCTACACCTTC. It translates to CASTHVSGDGYTF.

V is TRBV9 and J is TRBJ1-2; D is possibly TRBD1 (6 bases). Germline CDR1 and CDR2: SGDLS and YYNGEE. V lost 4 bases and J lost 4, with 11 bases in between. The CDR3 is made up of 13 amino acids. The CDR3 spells CASSSRTAYGYTF. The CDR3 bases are TGTGCCAGCAGCTCTCGGACAGCCTATGGCTACACCTTC. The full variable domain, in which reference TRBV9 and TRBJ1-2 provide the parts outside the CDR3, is DSGVTQTPKHLITATGQRVTLRCSPRSGDLSVYWYQQSLDQGLQFLIQYYNGEERAKGNILERFSAQQFPDLHSELNLSSLELGDSALYFCASSSRTAYGYTFGSGTRLTVV.

This chain's CDR3 is CAISRYEQYF. CDR3 bases: TGTGCCATCTCCAGGTACGAGCAGTACTTC. The chain uses TRBV28 and TRBJ2-7; D ambiguous. Trimming left V 10 bases short and J 4 bases short, with 8 bases between. Germline V CDR1 and CDR2: MDHEN, SYDVKM. This CDR3 spans 10 amino acids.